This passage covers 15 T cell receptor beta chains from one sample sequenced in a study of blood T cell repertoires in COVID-19. Generated by immunoSEQ multiplex PCR, the TCRdb table keeps only in-frame clones and is missing some. Found here are over 450,000 clones, approximately 89% of them singletons; the top ten hold around 0.9%. Sequenced material: peripheral blood. The origin of the receptors is a man aged 18-30 years with COVID-19, enrolled during active disease.

As concerns this clone: The same CDR3 arises from other DNA sequences in this sample as well. The V gene is TRBV7-8, the J gene TRBJ2-1, with D possibly matching TRBD2 (5 bases). There are 12 residues in the CDR3. The germline gives CDR1 SGHVS, CDR2 FQNEAQ. V gave up 3 bases and J gave up 6 bases, with 6 bases separating them. The chain's CDR3 is CASSLGSNEQFF. CDR3 coding DNA: TGTGCCAGCAGCTTGGGGAGCAATGAGCAGTTCTTC. Based on the CDR3 plus reference TRBV7-8 and TRBJ2-1, the full variable domain is GAGVSQSPRYKVAKRGQDVALRCDPISGHVSLFWYQQALGQGPEFLTYFQNEAQLDKSGLPSDRFFAERPEGSVSTLKIQRTQQEDSAVYLCASSLGSNEQFFGPGTRLTVL.

CDR3 in DNA: TGTGCCAGCAGTATAGCGGGAGGGCTGTCCGAGCAGTACTTC. Its translation: CASSIAGGLSEQYF. The chain has TRBV6-5 and TRBJ2-7, with 11 positions matching TRBD2. J gave up 6 bases and V 5 bases, and 6 bases lay outside the gene matches. Germline V CDR1 and CDR2: MNHEY, SVGAGI. This CDR3 has 14 amino acids.

The chain recombines TRBV14 with TRBJ2-1; 10 nucleotides agree with TRBD2. Germline values: CDR1 SGHDN, CDR2 FVKESK. Unmatched junction bases numbered 4, after V lost 4 bases and J lost 1 base. The CDR3 consists of 16 residues. The CDR3 nucleotides read TGTGCCAGCAGCCGTAGCGGGGGGCCTTCCTACAATGAGCAGTTCTTC. As protein: CASSRSGGPSYNEQFF.

This clone was recorded only once. Within the sample, other DNA sequences also encode this same CDR3. The chain employs TRBV5-1 and TRBJ2-7; 11 bases align to TRBD1. V gave up 4 bases and J gave up 4 bases; unmatched junction bases: 1. Germline CDR1 is SGHRS and CDR2 is YFSETQ. This CDR3 has 13 amino acids. The CDR3, as DNA: TGCGCCAGCAGCCGGGACAGGGGGTACGAGCAGTACTTC. It is translated as CASSRDRGYEQYF.

The chain couples TRBV11-2 to TRBJ1-2; D is possibly TRBD1 (5 bases). The CDR3 is 14 amino acids. Germline V CDR1 and CDR2: SGHAT, FQNNGV. Trimming shortened V by 3 bases and J by 2 bases, and 10 bases separated the two germline ends. CDR3 protein: CASSLEGMNYGYTF. DNA for the CDR3: TGTGCCAGCAGCTTGGAGGGGATGAACTATGGCTACACCTTC.

This clone has only one observation. The chain combines TRBV6-6 with TRBJ1-1; no firm D call. CDR1 MNHNY and CDR2 SVGAGI come from the germline V gene (reference sequence). CDR3 length equals 14 residues. Trimming removed 5 bases at V and 8 bases at J, with 18 bases between. The CDR3 DNA follows: TGTGCCAGCAGTCCCCTGGGTAGGAGATCAGAAGCTTTCTTT. Its protein product is CASSPLGRRSEAFF.

The chain links TRBV10-3 to TRBJ1-5; D may be TRBD1 (5 bases). The CDR3 is 14 residues long. The V and J ends lost 6 bases and 7 bases respectively, with 16 bases between them. Germline values: CDR1 ENHRY, CDR2 SYGVKD. CDR3 nucleotide sequence: TGTGCCATCAGCAAAGGGTCGGACAACCAGCCCCAGCATTTT. It translates to CAISKGSDNQPQHF.

The chain employs TRBV19 and TRBJ2-7; D gene ambiguous. Germline loops: CDR1 LNHDA, CDR2 SQIVND (reference sequence). The V end lost 1 base, the J end lost 6 bases, and 13 bases lay between the germline ends. This CDR3 contains 14 residues. The CDR3 sequence is CASSIGPPSGEQYF. The DNA of the CDR3 is TGTGCCAGTAGTATAGGGCCCCCGTCAGGCGAGCAGTACTTC.

CDR3 nucleotide sequence: TGTGCCAGCAGCTTAATAACAGGATATGGCTACACCTTC. It translates to CASSLITGYGYTF. This chain links TRBV11-1 with TRBJ1-2, with D perhaps matching TRBD1 (5 bases). The ends were cut back, 2 bases at V and 5 bases at J, with 9 bases in the middle. Germline V gives CDR1 SGHAT, CDR2 FQDESV (reference sequence). This CDR3 contains 13 residues.

The gene calls are TRBV7-9 and TRBJ2-7; 10 nucleotides agree with TRBD1. This CDR3 has 16 amino acids. The J segment lost 3 bases and the V segment lost 5 bases, leaving 10 bases of the junction unmatched. Germline assignment: CDR1 SEHNR and CDR2 FQNEAQ (reference sequence). CDR3 in DNA: TGTGCCAGCAGCACGGCCGGGACAGGGGCTTTCTACGAGCAGTACTTC. This codes for CASSTAGTGAFYEQYF.

The chain recombines TRBV2 with TRBJ2-3; D possibly corresponds to TRBD2 (6 bases). Between the trimmed V and J ends, which lost 7 bases and 4 bases, there was a span of 15 bases. Germline CDR1 SNHLY, CDR2 FYNNEI. The CDR3 contains 14 residues. The CDR3 is CASNGGYGPDTQYF. The CDR3 nucleotides read TGTGCCAGCAACGGGGGATATGGGCCAGATACGCAGTATTTT.

The rearrangement uses TRBV7-8 and TRBJ2-1, with 9 bases lining up with TRBD2. CDR1 SGHVS and CDR2 FQNEAQ come from the germline V gene. The CDR3 consists of 14 residues. V trimming: 4 bases; J trimming: 7 bases; junction bases outside the gene matches: 5. As DNA, the CDR3 is TGTGCCAGCAGCTGGGGACTAGCAGGGAATGAGCAGTTCTTC. This encodes CASSWGLAGNEQFF. Combining the CDR3 with reference TRBV7-8 and TRBJ2-1 gives the whole variable domain GAGVSQSPRYKVAKRGQDVALRCDPISGHVSLFWYQQALGQGPEFLTYFQNEAQLDKSGLPSDRFFAERPEGSVSTLKIQRTQQEDSAVYLCASSWGLAGNEQFFGPGTRLTVL.

V usage is TRBV2 and J usage is TRBJ2-2; 7 nucleotides match TRBD1. With 6 bases clipped from V and 7 bases from J, the junction kept 11 bases outside the gene matches. Germline lookup yields CDR1 SNHLY and CDR2 FYNNEI. The CDR3 spans 15 residues. The CDR3 DNA follows: TGTGCCAGCAGCGAGGACAGGCGGATCGGCGGGGAGCTGTTTTTT. It yields the protein CASSEDRRIGGELFF.

The count of this clone is one. The chain has TRBV3-1 (or the pseudogene TRBV3-2) and TRBJ1-2; no reliable D call. CDR3 length equals 12 residues. V was shortened by 4 bases and J by 8 bases, with 11 bases between the two germline ends. Germline values: CDR1 LGHDT, CDR2 YNNKEL (reference sequence). The CDR3 DNA follows: TGTGCCAGCAGCCTCCAAGGCGGAGGCTACACCTTC. Its translation is CASSLQGGGYTF.

V gene TRBV6-5 combines with J gene TRBJ1-5; 11 bases agree with TRBD1. Germline loops: CDR1 MNHEY, CDR2 SVGAGI. V was pared by 6 bases and J by 6 bases, with 7 bases of the junction left unmatched. This CDR3 contains 15 residues. Here the CDR3 reads CASRRTGGSRQPQHF. The DNA for the CDR3 is TGTGCCAGCAGACGGACAGGGGGCTCTCGTCAGCCCCAGCATTTT.